A selection of T cell receptor beta chains follows, all from one sample in a study of cytomegalovirus exposure and HLA in healthy donors. Assay: immunoSEQ multiplex PCR; the TCRdb copy retains only in-frame clones and omits some. The sample has roughly 120,000 clones, 86% seen once; the top ten hold approximately 1.8%. Sequenced material: PBMCs. These receptors all come from a middle-aged man in good health and CMV-seronegative. Each CDR3 is given with its conserved first and last residue. The D gene is left open where the match is weak. Expanded clones are given a class, and other clones once, few, many or no size at all.

v_call	d_call	j_call	clone_size	cdr3_nt	cdr3_aa
TRBV5-4	TRBD1	TRBJ1-4	NA	TGTGCCAGCAGCTTCCCGGGACAGACTGAAAAACTGTTTTTT	CASSFPGQTEKLFF
TRBV10-3	TRBD2	TRBJ2-3	NA	TGTGCCATCAGTGAGTCCCGGGGGGGACGCACAGATACGCAGTATTTT	CAISESRGGRTDTQYF
TRBV29-1	TRBD2	TRBJ2-2	NA	TGCAGCGTTGCTCCTAGCGGGGGGGCGAACACCGGGGAGCTGTTTTTT	CSVAPSGGANTGELFF
TRBV13	TRBD1	TRBJ1-1	NA	TGTGCCAGCAGCTTCAGACAGGGGAACACTGAAGCTTTCTTT	CASSFRQGNTEAFF
TRBV9	TRBD2	TRBJ2-3	few	TGTGCCAGCAGCGTAACTAGCGGGGGGTCGGGTCGCACAGATACGCAGTATTTT	CASSVTSGGSGRTDTQYF
TRBV6-1	NA	TRBJ1-6	NA	TGTGCCAGCAGTGAAGCGGAACAGGTCTTCTATAATTCACCCCTCCACTTT	CASSEAEQVFYNSPLHF
TRBV21-1	NA	TRBJ2-7	NA	TGTGCCAGCAGCAAAGCGACAGCGGGGGATTACTTC	CASSKATAGDYF
TRBV29-1	TRBD1	TRBJ2-6	NA	TGCAGCGTCGGGACAGGGTCCTCTGGGGCCAACGTCCTGACTTTC	CSVGTGSSGANVLTF
TRBV7-2	NA	TRBJ1-4	NA	TGTGCCAGCAGCTTAGGGGCGCCGCCGACTAATGAAAAACTGTTTTTT	CASSLGAPPTNEKLFF
TRBV9	TRBD1	TRBJ1-2	NA	TGTGCCAGCAGCGGACAGGGGGACTATGGCTACACCTTC	CASSGQGDYGYTF
TRBV5-4	NA	TRBJ1-1	NA	TGTGCCAGCAGCGTGGGACAGAACACTGAAGCTTTCTTT	CASSVGQNTEAFF
TRBV19	TRBD1	TRBJ1-2	few	TGTGCCAGCACGACAGGGGGCGGCTATGGCTACACCTTC	CASTTGGGYGYTF
TRBV28	NA	TRBJ1-4	NA	TGTGCCAGCAGCCCTAGCCCTCCCAACACTGAAAAACTGTTTTTT	CASSPSPPNTEKLFF
TRBV7-2	NA	TRBJ2-7	NA	TGTGCCAGCAGCTTAACCGTCGGGAGCTCCTACGAGCAGTACTTC	CASSLTVGSSYEQYF
TRBV29-1	TRBD2	TRBJ2-5	NA	TGCAGCGCAGCCACCGGGACTAGCGGAGGGGAGACCCAGTACTTC	CSAATGTSGGETQYF
TRBV5-1	TRBD1	TRBJ1-2	once	TGCGCCAGCAGCACGGACAGGGGCAACTATGGCTACACCTTC	CASSTDRGNYGYTF
TRBV7-2	NA	TRBJ2-2	once	TGTGCCAGCAGCCTGACTAGAGCCGGGGAGCTGTTTTTT	CASSLTRAGELFF
TRBV11-2	NA	TRBJ1-2	NA	TGTGCCAGCAGCTTAGCCGGGGGTTCGGGCTACACCTTC	CASSLAGGSGYTF
TRBV5-1	TRBD1	TRBJ1-1	NA	TGCGCCAGCAGCGCAATCGGGACAGGGGGCGCTGAAGCTTTCTTT	CASSAIGTGGAEAFF
TRBV5-5	TRBD1	TRBJ2-1	few	TGTGCCAGCAGCGTGGGACAGGGGCGAAATGAGCAGTTCTTC	CASSVGQGRNEQFF
TRBV7-8	TRBD1	TRBJ1-5	NA	TGTGCCAGCAGCTTAATGGGACAGGGGGGAGGTCAGCCCCAGCATTTT	CASSLMGQGGGQPQHF
TRBV6-1	NA	TRBJ2-7	NA	TGTGCCAGCAGTGAAGAGCTGGGGGCGAGCTACGAGCAGTACTTC	CASSEELGASYEQYF
TRBV18	TRBD1	TRBJ1-4	NA	TGTGCCAGCTCACCACCGGGACAGGGGGCTGAAAAACTGTTTTTT	CASSPPGQGAEKLFF
TRBV2	NA	TRBJ1-1	once	TGTGCCAGCAGTACTAACGGAATGAACACTGAAGCTTTCTTT	CASSTNGMNTEAFF
TRBV4-2	TRBD1	TRBJ2-7	NA	TGTGCCAGCAGCCAACATGGACCGGGACAGAGCGAGCAGTACTTC	CASSQHGPGQSEQYF
TRBV5-1	TRBD2	TRBJ2-5	NA	TGCGCCAGCAGCTTGCGGCTAGCGGGGGTTCAAGAGACCCAGTACTTC	CASSLRLAGVQETQYF
TRBV5-1	TRBD1	TRBJ1-1	few	TGCGCCAGCAGCACAGGACAGGGGGCGAGGAACACTGAAGCTTTCTTT	CASSTGQGARNTEAFF
TRBV5-4	NA	TRBJ1-2	NA	TGTGCCAGCAGCTTGGTGGACCCCTCATTAGGAGGGGGCTACACCTTC	CASSLVDPSLGGGYTF
TRBV4-2	NA	TRBJ1-6	NA	TGTGCCAGCAGCCAAGATCGGGGATATTCACCCCTCCACTTT	CASSQDRGYSPLHF
TRBV5-1	TRBD2	TRBJ2-3	NA	TGCGCCAGCAGAGTCGGGGGGGCCCCCACAGATACGCAGTATTTT	CASRVGGAPTDTQYF
TRBV10-3	TRBD1	TRBJ1-2	few	TGTGCCATCAAGGATGGGACAGGGAAAGACTATGGCTACACCTTC	CAIKDGTGKDYGYTF
TRBV7-2	TRBD1	TRBJ2-1	once	TGTGCCAGCAGCGGCAGGGGGCTCGGGAATGAGCAGTTCTTC	CASSGRGLGNEQFF
TRBV6-4	NA	TRBJ1-3	few	TGTGCCATTCCCCGTCCAGTTTCTGGAAACACCATATATTTT	CAIPRPVSGNTIYF
TRBV5-4	NA	TRBJ1-2	NA	TGTGCCAGCAGCCATACCGACAGACATGGCTACACCTTC	CASSHTDRHGYTF
TRBV2	TRBD1	TRBJ1-5	medium-sized	TGTGCCAGCAGTTCGGACAGGGCGGGCTATGAGCCCCAGCATTTT	CASSSDRAGYEPQHF
TRBV7-2	TRBD1	TRBJ1-2	once	TGTGCCAGCAGCAAGGACAGGGGATTGTACGGCTACACCTTC	CASSKDRGLYGYTF
TRBV10-1	TRBD1	TRBJ1-2	NA	TGCGCCAGGCCCGGGACAGGGACCTATGGCTACACCTTC	CARPGTGTYGYTF
TRBV27	TRBD1	TRBJ1-2	NA	TGTGCCAGCAGTCCCTCGACAGGGGGATATGGCTACACCTTC	CASSPSTGGYGYTF
TRBV5-1	TRBD2	TRBJ2-1	once	TGCGCCAGCAGCTTGCCCACTAGCGGGGGGGCAAATGAGCAGTTCTTC	CASSLPTSGGANEQFF
TRBV29-1	NA	TRBJ1-4	NA	TGCAGCACATGGGACACCGAGAATGAAAAACTGTTTTTT	CSTWDTENEKLFF
TRBV9	TRBD2	TRBJ2-1	NA	TGTGCCAGCAGCGTAGCTGCTAGCGGGGGGTACAATGAGCAGTTCTTC	CASSVAASGGYNEQFF
TRBV6-1	NA	TRBJ2-3	NA	TGTGCCAGCAATATAGAGGGTCTAGGCACAGATACGCAGTATTTT	CASNIEGLGTDTQYF
TRBV28	NA	TRBJ1-6	NA	TGTGCCAGCACCGCCAGGAATTTATGGAACTTT	CASTARNLWNF